This TCR beta chain was captured by sequencing in a study of graft-versus-host responses after intestinal transplantation. The overall study: Each of the recipients got a multivisceral, liver-intestinal, or isolated intestinal transplant. Anti-thymocyte globulin induction preceded around 3 years of tacrolimus and steroid maintenance in all recipients.

The protocol was immunoSEQ multiplex PCR, while the TCRdb copy is restricted to in-frame clones and leaves out a portion. The sample has over 85,000 clones, about 94% seen once. The CDR3 runs to 14 residues. V lost 0 bases to trimming and J lost 5 bases, with 10 bases between them. Per the germline V gene, CDR1 is SGHAT and CDR2 is FQNNGV. A note on this clone: Its antigen remains unknown.

Findings and limits, study-wide: Detection of GvH clones occurred in recipient marrow, and some had their first appearance in ileum or blood. Those patients showing graft-donor T cell macrochimerism displayed high graft-versus-host to host-versus-graft clonal ratios in allografts.

The input for sequencing was unstimulated CD4+ T cells sorted from spleen or lymph node cells, taken before transplant. This chain links TRBV11-2 with TRBJ1-1; possibly TRBD1 for D (5 bases). The TCR sequence derives from a human donor who was the organ donor for an intestinal transplant. Written as DNA, the CDR3 is TGTGCCAGCAGCTTAGAGAGGGGCGGGACTGAAGCTTTCTTT. Protein product: CASSLERGGTEAFF.